The entry below describes one T cell receptor (beta chain). Antigen unknown. Here immunoSEQ multiplex PCR was the method, and the copy in TCRdb shows in-frame clones only, minus some. The table has more than 250,000 clones, approximately 95% seen once. The record originates from a study of T cell responses to AZD1222 COVID-19 vaccine. Across the whole study: The study pooled second doses at about 4 or about 12 weeks. General study results and limits: Clonal diversity was possibly underestimated, and white British individuals and females predominated among donors. Targets within unmutated variant regions were reportedly found for nearly half of spike-specific TCRs. Across the whole spike, CD4 TCRs peaked at regions 160-218 and 743-854.

Material: peripheral blood, obtained on day 0 of AZD1222 vaccination. The source is an adult in good health.

CDR3 DNA sequence: TGTGCCAGCAGACCGACAGGAACCTACGAGCAGTACTTC. Protein: CASRPTGTYEQYF. The V gene is TRBV2, the J gene TRBJ2-7, with a possible D match to TRBD1 (6 bases). Trimming left V 6 bases short and J 2 bases short, with 11 bases between. The CDR3 is 13 amino acids. CDR1 is SNHLY and CDR2 is FYNNEI in the germline V gene.